The sequence of this T cell receptor (beta chain) was determined in a study of cytomegalovirus exposure and HLA in healthy donors. The PCR made use of 60 Vbeta and 13 Jbeta primers. The data were produced by immunoSEQ multiplex PCR, yet TCRdb's version contains in-frame clones alone and is incomplete. The repertoire includes approximately 100,000 clones, about 76% of them detected once, and 4.9% sits in the top ten. Concerning this clone: Its target is not known.

Whole-study findings and limits: Researchers reported in a later analysis that common viral pathogens appeared linked to several top clusters.

This receptor was obtained from a woman between 40 and 50 years old in good health and CMV-seronegative. Material: PBMCs.

Here the CDR3 reads CASTTGLGETQYF. The CDR3 region has the DNA TGTGCCAGCACTACGGGACTTGGAGAGACCCAGTACTTC. The chain combines TRBV7-9 with TRBJ2-5; D may be TRBD2 (6 bases). The ends were cut back, 7 bases at V and 4 bases at J, with 13 bases in the middle. The CDR3 runs to 13 residues. Per germline, CDR1 SEHNR and CDR2 FQNEAQ (reference sequence).